The sequence of this TCR beta chain was determined in a study of blood T cell repertoires in COVID-19. Overall study context: Sites across the United States, Italy and Spain contributed samples from acute and convalescent COVID-19. The analysed material was cDNA or gDNA that came from T cells, B-cell-depleted T cells, or PBMCs.

TCRdb's copy holds only in-frame clones and misses some; the assay was immunoSEQ multiplex PCR. Among about 86,000 clones, over 70% were seen once, and the ten largest hold under 35%. The length of the CDR3 is 17 residues. The V end was cut by 0 bases, the J end by 0 bases, with 11 bases between. The germline CDR1 and CDR2 sequences are LGHNA and YSLEER. The sequence came from a woman aged 80 or older with active or convalescent COVID-19. The rearrangement links TRBV4-3 to TRBJ2-2, with a weak D call TRBD1 (5 bases). Sequencing was carried out using peripheral blood. The CDR3 is CASSQDKTGTNTGELFF. The CDR3 nucleotides read TGCGCCAGCAGCCAAGATAAAACAGGAACGAACACCGGGGAGCTGTTTTTT.